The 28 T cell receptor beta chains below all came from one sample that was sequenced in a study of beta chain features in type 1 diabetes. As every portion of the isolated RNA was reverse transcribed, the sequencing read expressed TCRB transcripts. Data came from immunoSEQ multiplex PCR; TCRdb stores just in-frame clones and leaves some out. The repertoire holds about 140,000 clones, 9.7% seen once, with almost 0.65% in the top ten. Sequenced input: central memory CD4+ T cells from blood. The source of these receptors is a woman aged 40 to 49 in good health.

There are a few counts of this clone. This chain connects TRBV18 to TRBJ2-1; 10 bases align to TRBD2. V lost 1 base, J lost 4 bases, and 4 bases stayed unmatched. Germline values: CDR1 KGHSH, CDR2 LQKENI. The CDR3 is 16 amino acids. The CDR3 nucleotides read TGTGCCAGCTCACCACAACTAGCGGGATCTTACAATGAGCAGTTCTTC. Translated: CASSPQLAGSYNEQFF.

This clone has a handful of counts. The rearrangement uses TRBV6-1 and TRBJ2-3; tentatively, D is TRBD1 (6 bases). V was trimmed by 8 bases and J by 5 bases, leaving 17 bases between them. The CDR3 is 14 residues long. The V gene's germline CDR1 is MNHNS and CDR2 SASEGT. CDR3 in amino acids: CASRVGQRLDTQYF. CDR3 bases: TGTGCCAGCCGGGTAGGACAGAGATTAGATACGCAGTATTTT.

CDR3 nucleotides: TGCAGCGTTAACCCCGGCTACAATGAGCAGTTCTTC. It encodes CSVNPGYNEQFF. This chain joins TRBV29-1 and TRBJ2-1; no clear D. Germline values: CDR1 SQVTM, CDR2 ANQGSEA. Between the trimmed V and J ends, which lost 5 bases and 3 bases, there was a span of 8 bases. This CDR3 has 12 residues.

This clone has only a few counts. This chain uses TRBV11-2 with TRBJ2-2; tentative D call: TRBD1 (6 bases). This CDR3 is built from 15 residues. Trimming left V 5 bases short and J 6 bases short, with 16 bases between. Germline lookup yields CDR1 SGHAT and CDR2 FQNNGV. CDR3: CASSPQGQTPGELFF. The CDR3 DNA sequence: TGTGCCAGCAGCCCCCAGGGACAAACGCCCGGGGAGCTGTTTTTT.

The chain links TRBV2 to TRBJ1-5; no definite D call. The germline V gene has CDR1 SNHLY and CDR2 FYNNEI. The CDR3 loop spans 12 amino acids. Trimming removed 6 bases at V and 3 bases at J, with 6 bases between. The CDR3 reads CASRADNQPQHF. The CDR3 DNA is TGTGCCAGCAGGGCTGACAATCAGCCCCAGCATTTT.

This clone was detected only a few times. CDR3 loop: CASSLDFRGFNSPLHF. DNA for the CDR3: TGTGCCAGCAGCTTAGATTTTAGGGGCTTTAATTCACCCCTCCACTTT. J is TRBJ1-6 and V is TRBV7-8, with a possible D match to TRBD1 (5 bases). Trimming took 1 base from V and 6 from J, leaving 13 bases between them. The CDR3 is 16 amino acids. CDR1 SGHVS and CDR2 FQNEAQ come from the germline V gene.

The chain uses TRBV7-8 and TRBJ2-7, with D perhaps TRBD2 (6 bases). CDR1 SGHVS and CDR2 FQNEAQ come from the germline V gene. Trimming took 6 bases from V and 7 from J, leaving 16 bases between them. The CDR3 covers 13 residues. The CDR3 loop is CASRGRQEGEQYF. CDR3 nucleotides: TGTGCCAGCAGGGGGCGGCAGGAGGGGGAGCAGTACTTC.

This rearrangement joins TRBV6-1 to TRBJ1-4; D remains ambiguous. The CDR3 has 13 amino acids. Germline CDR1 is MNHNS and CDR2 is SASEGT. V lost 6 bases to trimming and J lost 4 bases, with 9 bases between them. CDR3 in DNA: TGTGCCAGCAGCTGGCGGCATAATGAAAAACTGTTTTTT. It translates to CASSWRHNEKLFF.

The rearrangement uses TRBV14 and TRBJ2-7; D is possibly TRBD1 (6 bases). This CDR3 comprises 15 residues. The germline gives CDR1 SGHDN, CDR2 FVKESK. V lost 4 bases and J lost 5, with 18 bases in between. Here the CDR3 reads CASSPLQMGAHEQYF. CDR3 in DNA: TGTGCCAGCAGCCCCTTACAGATGGGGGCCCACGAGCAGTACTTC.

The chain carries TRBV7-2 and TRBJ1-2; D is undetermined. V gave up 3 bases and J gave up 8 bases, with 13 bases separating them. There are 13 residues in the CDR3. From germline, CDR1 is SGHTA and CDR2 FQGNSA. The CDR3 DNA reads TGTGCCAGCAGCTTCCGCGGGGAAGAAGGCTACACCTTC. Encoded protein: CASSFRGEEGYTF.

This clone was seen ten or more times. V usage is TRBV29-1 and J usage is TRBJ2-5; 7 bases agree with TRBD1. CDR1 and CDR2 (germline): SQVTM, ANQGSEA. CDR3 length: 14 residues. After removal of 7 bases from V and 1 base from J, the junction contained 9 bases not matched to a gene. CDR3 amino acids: CSARRGTAQETQYF. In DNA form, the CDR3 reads TGCAGCGCACGAAGGGGGACAGCCCAAGAGACCCAGTACTTC.

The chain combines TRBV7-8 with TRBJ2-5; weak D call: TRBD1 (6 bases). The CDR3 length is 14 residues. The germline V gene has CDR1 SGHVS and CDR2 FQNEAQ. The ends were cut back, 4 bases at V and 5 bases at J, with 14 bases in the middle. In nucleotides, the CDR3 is TGTGCCAGCAGCTCCGTCCTGAGGGGGGAGACCCAGTACTTC. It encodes CASSSVLRGETQYF.

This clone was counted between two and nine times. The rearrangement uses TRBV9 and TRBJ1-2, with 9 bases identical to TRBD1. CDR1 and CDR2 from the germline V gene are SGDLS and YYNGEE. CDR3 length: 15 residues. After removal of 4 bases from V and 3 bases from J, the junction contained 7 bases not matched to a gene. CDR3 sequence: CASSSEDRGYYGYTF. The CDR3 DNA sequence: TGTGCCAGCAGCTCTGAGGACAGGGGTTACTATGGCTACACCTTC.

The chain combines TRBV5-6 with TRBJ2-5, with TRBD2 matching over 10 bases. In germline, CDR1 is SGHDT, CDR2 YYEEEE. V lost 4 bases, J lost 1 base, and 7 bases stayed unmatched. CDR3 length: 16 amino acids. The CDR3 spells CASSQRGTSVQETQYF. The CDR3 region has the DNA TGTGCCAGCAGCCAGAGGGGGACTAGCGTCCAAGAGACCCAGTACTTC.

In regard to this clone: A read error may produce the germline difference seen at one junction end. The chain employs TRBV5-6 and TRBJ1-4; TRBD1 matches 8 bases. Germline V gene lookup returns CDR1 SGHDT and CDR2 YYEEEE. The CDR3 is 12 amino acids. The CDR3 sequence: CASSSWTGRASF. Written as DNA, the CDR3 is TGTGCCAGCAGCTCATGGACAGGGAGGGCGTCATTT. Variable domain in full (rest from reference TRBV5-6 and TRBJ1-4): DAGVTQSPTHLIKTRGQQVTLRCSPKSGHDTVSWYQQALGQGPQFIFQYYEEEERQRGNFPDRFSGHQFPNYSSELNVNALLLGDSALYLCASSSWTGRASFGSGTQLSVL.

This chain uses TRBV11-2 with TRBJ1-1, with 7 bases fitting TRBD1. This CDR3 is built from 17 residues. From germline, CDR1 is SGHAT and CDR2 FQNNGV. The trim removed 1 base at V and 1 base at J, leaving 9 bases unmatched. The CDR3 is CASSLVFMGQRNTEAFF. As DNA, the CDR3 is TGTGCCAGCAGCTTAGTTTTTATGGGACAGAGGAACACTGAAGCTTTCTTT.

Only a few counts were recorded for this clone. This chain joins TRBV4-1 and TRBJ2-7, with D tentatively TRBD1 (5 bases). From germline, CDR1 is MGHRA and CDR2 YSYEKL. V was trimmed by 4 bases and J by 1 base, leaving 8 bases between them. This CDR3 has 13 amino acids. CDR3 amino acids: CASSPKGSYEQYF. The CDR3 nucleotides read TGCGCCAGCAGCCCCAAGGGGTCCTACGAGCAGTACTTC.

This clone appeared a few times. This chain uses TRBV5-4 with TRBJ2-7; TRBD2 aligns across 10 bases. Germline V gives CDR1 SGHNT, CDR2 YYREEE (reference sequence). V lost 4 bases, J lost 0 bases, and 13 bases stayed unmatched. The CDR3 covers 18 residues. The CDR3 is CASSPSLITSGASYEQYF. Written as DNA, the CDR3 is TGTGCCAGCAGCCCGAGCCTTATAACTAGCGGGGCCTCCTACGAGCAGTACTTC.

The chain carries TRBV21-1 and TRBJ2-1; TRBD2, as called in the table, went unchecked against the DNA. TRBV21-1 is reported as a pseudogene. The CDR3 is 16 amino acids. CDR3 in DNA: TGTGCCAGCAGCAGGCCCCCGGGACTAGTGGACCTAGAGCAGTTCTTC. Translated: CASSRPPGLVDLEQFF.

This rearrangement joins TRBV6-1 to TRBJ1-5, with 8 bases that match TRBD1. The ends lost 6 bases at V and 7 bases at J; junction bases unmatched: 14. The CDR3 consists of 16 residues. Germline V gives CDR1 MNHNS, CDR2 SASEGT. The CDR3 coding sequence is TGTGCCAGCAGGGAACCGGGGGCAGGGGGCAGCCAGCCCCAGCATTTT. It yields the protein CASREPGAGGSQPQHF.

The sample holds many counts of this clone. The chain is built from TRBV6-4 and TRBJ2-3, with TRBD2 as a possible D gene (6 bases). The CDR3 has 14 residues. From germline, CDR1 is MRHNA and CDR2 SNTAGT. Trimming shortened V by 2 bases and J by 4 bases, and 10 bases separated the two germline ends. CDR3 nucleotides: TGTGCCAGCAGTGACGCCCGGGGGTCAGATACGCAGTATTTT. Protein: CASSDARGSDTQYF.

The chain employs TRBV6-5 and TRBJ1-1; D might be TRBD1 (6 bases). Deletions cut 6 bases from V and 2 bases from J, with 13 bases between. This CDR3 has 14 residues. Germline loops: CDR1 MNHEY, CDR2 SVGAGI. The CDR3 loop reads CASRRGRINTEAFF. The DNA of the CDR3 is TGTGCCAGCAGGCGGGGGCGGATTAACACTGAAGCTTTCTTT.

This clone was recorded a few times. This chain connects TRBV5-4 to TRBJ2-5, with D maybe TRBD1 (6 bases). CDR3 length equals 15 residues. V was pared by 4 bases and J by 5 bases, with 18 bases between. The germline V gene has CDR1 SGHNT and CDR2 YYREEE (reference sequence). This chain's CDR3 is CASSSSRGSEETQYF. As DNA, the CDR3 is TGTGCCAGCAGCAGTTCCAGGGGATCGGAGGAGACCCAGTACTTC.

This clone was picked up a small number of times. DNA for the CDR3: TGCGCCAGCAGCCAAGGACAAAGGGGCTACAATGAGCAGTTCTTC. It yields the protein CASSQGQRGYNEQFF. The chain links TRBV4-3 to TRBJ2-1; D might be TRBD1 (5 bases). The CDR3 sequence is 15 residues long. Trimming shortened V by 1 base and J by 3 bases, and 10 bases separated the two germline ends. Germline CDR1 is LGHNA and CDR2 is YSLEER.

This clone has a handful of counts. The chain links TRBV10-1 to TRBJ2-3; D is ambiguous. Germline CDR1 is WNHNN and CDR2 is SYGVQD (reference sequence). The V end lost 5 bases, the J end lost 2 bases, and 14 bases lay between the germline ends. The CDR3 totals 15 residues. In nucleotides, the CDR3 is TGCGCCAGCAGTCCGGCCCTAGGATCCACAGATACGCAGTATTTT. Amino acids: CASSPALGSTDTQYF.

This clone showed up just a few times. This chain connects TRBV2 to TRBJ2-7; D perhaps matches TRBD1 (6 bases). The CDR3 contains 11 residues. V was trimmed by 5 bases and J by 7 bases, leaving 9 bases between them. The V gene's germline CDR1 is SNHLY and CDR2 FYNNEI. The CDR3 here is CASSYDREQYF. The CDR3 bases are TGTGCCAGCAGTTACGACAGGGAGCAGTACTTC. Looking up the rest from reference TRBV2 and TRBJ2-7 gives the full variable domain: EPEVTQTPSHQVTQMGQEVILRCVPISNHLYFYWYRQILGQKVEFLVSFYNNEISEKSEIFDDQFSVERPDGSNFTLKIRSTKLEDSAMYFCASSYDREQYFGPGTRLTVT.

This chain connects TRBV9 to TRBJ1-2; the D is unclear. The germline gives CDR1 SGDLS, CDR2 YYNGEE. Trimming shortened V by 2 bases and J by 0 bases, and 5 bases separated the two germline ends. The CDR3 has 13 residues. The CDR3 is CASSVSSNYGYTF. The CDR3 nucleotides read TGTGCCAGCAGCGTCAGTTCTAACTATGGCTACACCTTC.

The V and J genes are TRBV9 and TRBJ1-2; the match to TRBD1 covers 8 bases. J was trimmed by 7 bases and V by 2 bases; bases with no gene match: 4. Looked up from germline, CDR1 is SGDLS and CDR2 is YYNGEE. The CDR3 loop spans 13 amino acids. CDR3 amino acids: CASSVSGGIGYTF. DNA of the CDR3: TGTGCCAGCAGCGTTTCAGGGGGCATTGGCTACACCTTC.